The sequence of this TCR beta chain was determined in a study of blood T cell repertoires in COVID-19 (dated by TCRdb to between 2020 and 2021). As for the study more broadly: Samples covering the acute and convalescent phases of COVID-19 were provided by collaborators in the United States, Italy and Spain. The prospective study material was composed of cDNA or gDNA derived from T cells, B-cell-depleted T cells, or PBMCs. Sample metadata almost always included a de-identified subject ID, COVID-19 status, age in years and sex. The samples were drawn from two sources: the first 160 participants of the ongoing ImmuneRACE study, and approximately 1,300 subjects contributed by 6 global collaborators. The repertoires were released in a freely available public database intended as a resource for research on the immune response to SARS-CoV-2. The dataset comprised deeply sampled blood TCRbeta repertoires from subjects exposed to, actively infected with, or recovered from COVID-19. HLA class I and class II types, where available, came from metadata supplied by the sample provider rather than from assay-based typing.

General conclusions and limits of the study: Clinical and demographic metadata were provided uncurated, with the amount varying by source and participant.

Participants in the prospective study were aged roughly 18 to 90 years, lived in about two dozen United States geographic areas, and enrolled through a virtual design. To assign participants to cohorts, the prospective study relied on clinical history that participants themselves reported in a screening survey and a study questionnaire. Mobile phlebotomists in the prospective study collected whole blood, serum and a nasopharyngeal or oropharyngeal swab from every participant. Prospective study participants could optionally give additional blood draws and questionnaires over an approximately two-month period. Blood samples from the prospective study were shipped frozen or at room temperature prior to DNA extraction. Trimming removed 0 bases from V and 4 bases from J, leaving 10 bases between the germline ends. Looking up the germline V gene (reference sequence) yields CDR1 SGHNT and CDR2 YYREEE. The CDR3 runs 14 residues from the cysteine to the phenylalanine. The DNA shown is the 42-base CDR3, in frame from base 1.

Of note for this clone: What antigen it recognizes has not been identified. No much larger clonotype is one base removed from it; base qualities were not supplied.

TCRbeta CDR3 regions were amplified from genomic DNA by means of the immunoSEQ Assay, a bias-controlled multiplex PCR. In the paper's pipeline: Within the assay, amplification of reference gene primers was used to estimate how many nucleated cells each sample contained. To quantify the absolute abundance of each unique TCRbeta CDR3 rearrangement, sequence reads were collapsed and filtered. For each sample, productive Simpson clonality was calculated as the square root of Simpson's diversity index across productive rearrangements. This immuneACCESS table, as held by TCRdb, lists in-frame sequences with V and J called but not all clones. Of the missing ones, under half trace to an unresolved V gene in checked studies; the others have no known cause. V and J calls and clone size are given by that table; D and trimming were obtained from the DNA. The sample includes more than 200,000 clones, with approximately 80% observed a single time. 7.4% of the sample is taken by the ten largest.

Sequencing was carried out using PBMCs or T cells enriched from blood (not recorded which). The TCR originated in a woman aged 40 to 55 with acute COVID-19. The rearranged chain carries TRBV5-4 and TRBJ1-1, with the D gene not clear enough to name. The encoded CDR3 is CASSLVFAGTEAFF. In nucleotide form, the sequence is TGTGCCAGCAGCTTGGTGTTCGCAGGCACTGAAGCTTTCTTT.